This TCR beta chain was captured in a study of T cells in Graves' hyperthyroidism and ophthalmopathy. On the study more broadly: Before treatment of any kind, peripheral blood was taken at initial diagnosis.

It was RNA transcripts that yielded the amplified TCR beta CDR3 regions. The HTBI set primed first-round TCR CDR3 RT-PCR. In TCRdb, the multiplex PCR reads were re-called with MiXCR into one record per CDR3 protein. Of about 400,000 distinct CDR3 sequences listed, roughly 15% are singletons. Trimming removed 4 bases at V and 1 base at J, with 11 bases between. The germline V gene encodes CDR1 SGHNT and CDR2 YYREEE (reference sequence). CDR3 length: 14 residues. The chain joins TRBV5-4 to TRBJ2-5, with D possibly being TRBD1 (6 bases). Specimen: blood. The receptor comes from a woman between 18 and 29 years old with Graves' hyperthyroidism. The CDR3 sequence is CASSDGQIQETQYF. Written as DNA, the CDR3 is TGTGCCAGCAGCGATGGACAGATCCAAGAGACCCAGTACTTC.